The rows below give T cell receptor beta chains drawn from one sample of a study of T cell changes during pregnancy in multiple sclerosis. Assay: immunoSEQ multiplex PCR; the TCRdb copy retains only in-frame clones and omits some. The data hold about 62,000 clones, with 89% observed a single time. This material consisted of peripheral blood, taken in the first trimester of pregnancy. The source is a female donor with multiple sclerosis, enrolled in a pregnancy study. Each CDR3 is given with its conserved first and last residue. A D gene is named only where the DNA matches it firmly. A clone size is listed for some rows: how often the clone was seen (once, few, many), or a class if it is expanded.

TRBV7-9	TRBJ2-3	TRBD2	.	CASSLRRGGPSTDTQYF	TGTGCCAGCAGCTTGAGGCGGGGGGGCCCTAGCACAGATACGCAGTATTTT
TRBV11-2	TRBJ2-7	TRBD1	.	CASSLGTGFSSYEQYF	TGTGCCAGCAGCTTAGGGACAGGTTTTAGCTCCTACGAGCAGTACTTC
TRBV7-2	TRBJ1-2	.	.	CASSLGGASGYTF	TGTGCCAGCAGCTTAGGGGGCGCGTCTGGCTACACCTTC
TRBV7-2	TRBJ1-3	.	.	CASTQGYSGNTIYF	TGTGCCAGCACACAGGGTTACTCTGGAAACACCATATATTTT
TRBV7-2	TRBJ1-5	.	.	CASSLVPGNDQPQHF	TGTGCCAGCAGCTTAGTTCCCGGGAACGATCAGCCCCAGCATTTT
TRBV4-3	TRBJ2-1	TRBD1	once	CASSQAPPGQGYNEQFF	TGCGCCAGCAGCCAGGCTCCTCCGGGACAGGGGTACAATGAGCAGTTCTTC
TRBV19	TRBJ1-5	TRBD1	.	CATEEQGNNQPQHF	TGTGCCACCGAGGAACAGGGGAACAATCAGCCCCAGCATTTT
TRBV5-1	TRBJ2-2	.	.	CASSSDWAGELFF	TGCGCCAGCAGTTCCGACTGGGCCGGGGAGCTGTTTTTT
TRBV2	TRBJ1-2	TRBD1	.	CASRYDRVEGYTF	TGTGCCAGCAGATACGACAGGGTAGAAGGCTACACCTTC
TRBV2	TRBJ1-3	TRBD1	few	CASSVDRGNGNTIYF	TGTGCCAGCAGTGTGGACAGGGGAAATGGAAACACCATATATTTT
TRBV10-3	TRBJ2-1	.	.	CAISAPGIGVDYEQFF	TGTGCCATCAGCGCCCCAGGGATAGGGGTAGACTATGAGCAGTTCTTC
TRBV4-1	TRBJ2-1	TRBD2	.	CASSQALAGGYNEQFF	TGCGCCAGCAGCCAGGCCCTGGCGGGGGGGTACAATGAGCAGTTCTTC
TRBV7-6	TRBJ2-7	.	.	CASSLAGEAYEQYF	TGTGCCAGCAGCTTAGCGGGGGAGGCTTACGAGCAGTACTTC
TRBV2	TRBJ1-2	.	.	CASSPGTRLHGYTF	TGTGCCAGCAGTCCCGGGACACGGCTCCATGGCTACACCTTC
TRBV27	TRBJ2-1	TRBD1	.	CASSLGTAGYNEQFF	TGTGCCAGCAGTTTAGGGACAGCTGGATACAATGAGCAGTTCTTC
TRBV5-1	TRBJ2-3	.	.	CASSLGQKDTQYF	TGCGCCAGCAGCTTAGGACAGAAAGATACGCAGTATTTT
TRBV7-9	TRBJ1-6	.	few	CASSPSGGNSPLHF	TGTGCCAGCAGCCCAAGCGGAGGCAATTCACCCCTCCACTTT
TRBV11-2	TRBJ1-1	TRBD1	.	CASSFFQGGRQAFF	TGTGCCAGCAGCTTTTTCCAGGGGGGCCGGCAAGCTTTCTTT
TRBV5-1	TRBJ2-3	TRBD2	.	CASNQGLAGVSDTQYF	TGCGCCAGCAACCAAGGACTAGCGGGAGTTTCAGATACGCAGTATTTT
TRBV12-5	TRBJ1-1	.	.	CASGSRTAYTEAFF	TGTGCTAGTGGTTCCCGGACAGCATACACTGAAGCTTTCTTT
TRBV7-2	TRBJ1-5	.	.	CASSPYQSGGNQPQHF	TGTGCCAGCAGCCCCTATCAGTCGGGAGGCAATCAGCCCCAGCATTTT
TRBV9	TRBJ2-7	TRBD2	many	CASSTSGGPSEQYF	TGTGCCAGCAGCACTAGCGGGGGCCCAAGCGAGCAGTACTTC
TRBV2	TRBJ2-3	TRBD2	.	CASSGLAADTQYF	TGTGCCAGCAGTGGACTAGCGGCAGATACGCAGTATTTT
TRBV19	TRBJ1-5	.	.	CASSPGTLRWGNQPQHF	TGTGCCAGTAGTCCGGGGACTCTGCGGTGGGGCAATCAGCCCCAGCATTTT
TRBV27	TRBJ2-7	TRBD2	.	CATPDSRSGRSFYEQYF	TGTGCCACACCGGACAGTCGAAGCGGGAGATCTTTCTACGAGCAGTACTTC
TRBV19	TRBJ2-7	TRBD2	.	CASSIQGGRGYEQYF	TGTGCCAGTAGTATACAGGGCGGGAGAGGCTACGAGCAGTACTTC
TRBV2	TRBJ1-6	TRBD1	.	CASSERDRGHSPLHF	TGTGCCAGCAGCGAGAGGGACAGGGGGCATTCACCCCTCCACTTT
TRBV6-6	TRBJ1-5	TRBD1	.	CASSYGQGSQPQHF	TGTGCCAGCAGCTACGGACAGGGGTCTCAGCCCCAGCATTTT
TRBV9	TRBJ2-5	.	.	CASSPGHELLQETQYF	TGTGCCAGCAGCCCAGGCCATGAACTGCTCCAAGAGACCCAGTACTTC
TRBV7-8	TRBJ1-1	.	.	CASSSLLRDSFRAFF	TGTGCCAGCAGCTCGCTCCTCCGGGACTCCTTTCGAGCTTTCTTT
TRBV7-6	TRBJ2-7	.	.	CASSLKFNYEQYF	TGTGCCAGCAGCTTAAAATTCAACTACGAGCAGTACTTC
TRBV15	TRBJ1-2	.	.	CATSSTGYGYTF	TGTGCCACCAGCAGCACAGGCTATGGCTACACCTTC
TRBV5-4	TRBJ1-1	.	few	CASSRGGNKDGAFF	TGTGCCAGCAGCCGGGGGGGAAATAAGGATGGAGCTTTCTTT
TRBV30	TRBJ2-5	.	.	CAWRGDKGEETQYF	TGTGCCTGGAGGGGGGACAAGGGGGAGGAGACCCAGTACTTC
TRBV7-9	TRBJ2-1	.	.	CASSGHILYNEQFF	TGTGCCAGCAGCGGACATATACTCTACAATGAGCAGTTCTTC
TRBV19	TRBJ1-3	.	.	CASSIQGFGNTIYF	TGTGCCAGTAGTATACAGGGATTTGGAAACACCATATATTTT
TRBV10-1	TRBJ2-5	.	.	CASSESRPGETQYF	TGCGCCAGCAGTGAGTCCAGGCCGGGGGAGACCCAGTACTTC
TRBV5-4	TRBJ2-1	.	.	CASQPYGGNYNEQFF	TGTGCCAGCCAACCTTACGGGGGTAATTACAATGAGCAGTTCTTC
TRBV21-1	TRBJ2-1	.	.	CASSISAGLAGGNEQFF	TGTGCCAGCAGCATTTCGGCTGGACTAGCGGGAGGGAATGAGCAGTTCTTC
TRBV7-9	TRBJ2-3	.	.	CASSLDADTQYF	TGTGCCAGCAGCTTAGATGCGGATACGCAGTATTTT
TRBV5-4	TRBJ1-2	TRBD1	.	CASSLQTGALNYGYTF	TGTGCCAGCAGCTTACAGACAGGGGCTCTGAACTATGGCTACACCTTC
TRBV7-8	TRBJ1-2	TRBD1	.	CASSSRDRGLKGYTF	TGTGCCAGCAGCTCCCGGGACAGGGGTTTGAAAGGCTACACCTTC
TRBV18	TRBJ1-5	TRBD1	.	CASSPRETGGAGQPQHF	TGTGCCAGCTCACCGCGAGAGACAGGGGGCGCGGGTCAGCCCCAGCATTTT
TRBV5-1	TRBJ2-6	TRBD1	.	CASSIGQGGTSGANVLTF	TGCGCCAGCAGCATCGGACAGGGTGGCACTTCTGGGGCCAACGTCCTGACTTTC
TRBV25-1	TRBJ1-2	.	.	CASKESEGVEYGYTF	TGTGCCAGCAAAGAATCTGAGGGGGTCGAATATGGCTACACCTTC
TRBV5-1	TRBJ2-2	.	.	CASRWLTGELFF	TGCGCCAGCAGATGGCTCACCGGGGAGCTGTTTTTT
TRBV30	TRBJ2-3	TRBD1	.	CAWSAGQGTDTQYF	TGTGCCTGGAGTGCGGGACAGGGGACGGATACGCAGTATTTT
TRBV19	TRBJ2-2	TRBD2	.	CASSHLPKTSGLSTGELFF	TGTGCCAGTAGTCACCTTCCTAAGACTAGCGGACTGTCCACCGGGGAGCTGTTTTTT
TRBV2	TRBJ2-7	.	.	CASSPVYEQYF	TGTGCCAGCAGTCCAGTCTACGAGCAGTACTTC